The rows below give T cell receptor beta chains drawn from one sample of a study of lymphopenia after photon versus proton radiotherapy. Clones were read by immunoSEQ multiplex PCR, and TCRdb kept only the in-frame ones, dropping some. The sample shows about 7,300 clones, more than 85% of them seen only once. Specimen: peripheral blood, collected from a patient treated with photon-based radiotherapy. These receptors were taken from a woman in her fifties or sixties with cholangiocarcinoma. Each CDR3 is given with its conserved first and last residue. Fields, in order: V gene, CDR3 protein.

v_call: TRBV7-2; cdr3_aa: CASSLAGGPYNEQFF
v_call: TRBV27; cdr3_aa: CASSLSTGGISQPQHF
v_call: TRBV4-3; cdr3_aa: CASSQAVGVLQPQHF
v_call: TRBV19; cdr3_aa: CASSMWGAGQPQHF
v_call: TRBV4-1; cdr3_aa: CASSQERPGSMGYTF
v_call: TRBV6-6; cdr3_aa: CASSRVADSTDTQYF
v_call: TRBV2; cdr3_aa: CASAQGSFRAFF
v_call: TRBV10-2; cdr3_aa: CASSDSKAYYGYTF
v_call: TRBV6-5; cdr3_aa: CASNPPMAGLTEAFF
v_call: TRBV4-2; cdr3_aa: CASSQERPPAIYNEQFF
v_call: TRBV27; cdr3_aa: CASSLGVQQYF
v_call: TRBV19; cdr3_aa: CASSFFEKLFF
v_call: TRBV19; cdr3_aa: CASSSLRVLKFETAGNTIYF
v_call: TRBV6-5; cdr3_aa: CASSWKGTGSGYTF
v_call: TRBV19; cdr3_aa: CASVMNEQYF
v_call: TRBV9; cdr3_aa: CASSVGWRTGSTDTQYF
v_call: TRBV7-2; cdr3_aa: CASSRDGGADSEQFF
v_call: TRBV10-2; cdr3_aa: CASSEWAGGGEQFF
v_call: TRBV19; cdr3_aa: CASSIADGSYEQYF
v_call: TRBV6-5; cdr3_aa: CASSYGQADVKLFF
v_call: TRBV6-5; cdr3_aa: CASSYSGTSGLNEQFF
v_call: TRBV11-2; cdr3_aa: CASSQDRTGELFF
v_call: TRBV19; cdr3_aa: CASSAKSGTRGEPLHF
v_call: TRBV7-2; cdr3_aa: CASSLGRTNTGELFF
v_call: TRBV10-3; cdr3_aa: CAISESKQGYGYGYTF
v_call: TRBV7-2; cdr3_aa: CASSLGTGGDEQFF
v_call: TRBV19; cdr3_aa: CASSPHGADSSYEQYF
v_call: TRBV7-8; cdr3_aa: CASSSNPAGSSYNEQFF
v_call: TRBV13; cdr3_aa: CASSLGGHEDGYTF
v_call: TRBV18; cdr3_aa: CASFLTGGTEAFF
v_call: TRBV2; cdr3_aa: CASSEGLGSTDTQYF
v_call: TRBV4-3; cdr3_aa: CASSHRWGGVAGANVLTF
v_call: TRBV19; cdr3_aa: CASSPRQGVRGYTF
v_call: TRBV5-8; cdr3_aa: CASSLGRAGYTF
v_call: TRBV6-5; cdr3_aa: CASSYSSLRPNTEAFF
v_call: TRBV29-1; cdr3_aa: CSVEAYFYENLNYGYTF
v_call: TRBV19; cdr3_aa: CASSIQGPFNYGYTF
v_call: TRBV15; cdr3_aa: CASGLRFSEAFF
v_call: TRBV18; cdr3_aa: CASSPLWDGELFF
v_call: TRBV5-6; cdr3_aa: CASSLGRWGADGETQYF
v_call: TRBV19; cdr3_aa: CASSGGRASYGYTF
v_call: TRBV19; cdr3_aa: CASHRGGYGYTF
v_call: TRBV7-2; cdr3_aa: CASSLGLPGDTIYF
v_call: TRBV9; cdr3_aa: CASSVSDRGNSPLHF
v_call: TRBV7-2; cdr3_aa: CASTPGGEQYF
v_call: TRBV2; cdr3_aa: CARRRGETQYF
v_call: TRBV14; cdr3_aa: CASSLRLAGAYEQYF
v_call: TRBV5-6; cdr3_aa: CASSLPSGNTIYF
v_call: TRBV7-2; cdr3_aa: CASSLSQTNTGELFF
v_call: TRBV7-6; cdr3_aa: CASSLEGGNTEAFF
v_call: TRBV4-3; cdr3_aa: CASSLGGSSGANVLTF